The entry below describes one TCR beta chain. Its target is not known. This CDR3 spans 13 amino acids. CDR1 and CDR2 from the germline V gene are SNHLY and FYNNEI. The V gene lost 5 bases and the J gene lost 2 bases, with 9 bases spanning the gap. The entry originates in a study of T cell responses to AZD1222 COVID-19 vaccine. Points from the study as a whole: Unmutated regions of variants are reportedly targeted by nearly half of spike-specific TCRs. There were mostly white British donors and more females than males, and clonal diversity was possibly underestimated.

Libraries were prepared by immunoSEQ multiplex PCR; TCRdb keeps only in-frame clonotypes and omits some of them. The sample carries approximately 140,000 clones, 85% to 95% recorded once. The chain is built from TRBV2 and TRBJ2-5, with a tentative D call TRBD1 (6 bases). This TCR derives from an adult in good health. The sequencing used peripheral blood, collected on day 0 of MenACWY control vaccination. CDR3 nucleotide sequence: TGTGCCAGCAGTAGGGACACACAAGAGACCCAGTACTTC. This sequence encodes CASSRDTQETQYF.